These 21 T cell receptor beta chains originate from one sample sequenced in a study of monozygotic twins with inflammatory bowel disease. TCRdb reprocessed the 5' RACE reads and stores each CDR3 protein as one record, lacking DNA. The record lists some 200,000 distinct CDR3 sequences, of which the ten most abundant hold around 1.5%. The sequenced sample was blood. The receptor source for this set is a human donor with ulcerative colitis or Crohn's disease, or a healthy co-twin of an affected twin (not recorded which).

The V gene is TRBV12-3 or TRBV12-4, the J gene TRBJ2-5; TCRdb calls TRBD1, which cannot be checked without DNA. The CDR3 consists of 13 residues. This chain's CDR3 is CASTLRGAETQYF.

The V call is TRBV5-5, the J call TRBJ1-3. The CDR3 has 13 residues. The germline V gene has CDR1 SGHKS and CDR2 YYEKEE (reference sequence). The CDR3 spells CASSLSGGNTIYF.

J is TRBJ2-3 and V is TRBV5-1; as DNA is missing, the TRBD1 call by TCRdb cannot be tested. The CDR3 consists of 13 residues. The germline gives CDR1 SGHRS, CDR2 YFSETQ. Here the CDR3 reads CASSFPGVDTQYF.

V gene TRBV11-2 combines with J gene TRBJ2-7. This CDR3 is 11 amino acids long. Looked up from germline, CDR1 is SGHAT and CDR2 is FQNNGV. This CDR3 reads CASSGTYEQYF.

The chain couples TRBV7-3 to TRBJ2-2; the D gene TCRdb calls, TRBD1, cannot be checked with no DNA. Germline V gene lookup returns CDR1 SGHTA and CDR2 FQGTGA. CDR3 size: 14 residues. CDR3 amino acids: CASSLGGHAGELFF.

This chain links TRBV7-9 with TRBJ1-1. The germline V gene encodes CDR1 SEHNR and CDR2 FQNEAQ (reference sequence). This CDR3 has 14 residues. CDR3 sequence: CASSVGHANTEAFF. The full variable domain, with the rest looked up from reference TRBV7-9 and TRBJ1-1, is DTGVSQNPRHKITKRGQNVTFRCDPISEHNRLYWYRQTLGQGPEFLTYFQNEAQLEKSRLLSDRFSAERPKGSFSTLEIQRTEQGDSAMYLCASSVGHANTEAFFGQGTRLTVV.

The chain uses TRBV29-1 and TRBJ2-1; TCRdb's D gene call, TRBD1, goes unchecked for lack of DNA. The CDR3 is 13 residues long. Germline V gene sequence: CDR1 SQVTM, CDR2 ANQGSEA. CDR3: CSVRTGGWNEQFF.

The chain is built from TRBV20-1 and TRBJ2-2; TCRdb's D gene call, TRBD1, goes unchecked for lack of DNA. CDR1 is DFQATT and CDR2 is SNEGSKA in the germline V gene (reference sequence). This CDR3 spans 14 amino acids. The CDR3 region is CSAPDRDDTGELFF.

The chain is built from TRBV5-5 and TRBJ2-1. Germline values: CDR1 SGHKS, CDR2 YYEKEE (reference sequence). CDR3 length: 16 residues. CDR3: CASSIRGRGSYNEQFF. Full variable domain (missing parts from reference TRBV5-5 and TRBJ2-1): DAGVTQSPTHLIKTRGQQVTLRCSPISGHKSVSWYQQVLGQGPQFIFQYYEKEERGRGNFPDRFSARQFPNYSSELNVNALLLGDSALYLCASSIRGRGSYNEQFFGPGTRLTVL.

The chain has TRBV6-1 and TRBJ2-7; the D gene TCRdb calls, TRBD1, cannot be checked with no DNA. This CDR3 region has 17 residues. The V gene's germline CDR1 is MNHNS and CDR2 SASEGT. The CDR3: CASSEALGQGANYEQYF.

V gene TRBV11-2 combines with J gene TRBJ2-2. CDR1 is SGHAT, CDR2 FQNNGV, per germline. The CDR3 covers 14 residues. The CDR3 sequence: CASSLGSNTGELFF.

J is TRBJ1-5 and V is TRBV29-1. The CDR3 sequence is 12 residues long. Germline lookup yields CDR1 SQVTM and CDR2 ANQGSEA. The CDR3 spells CSVGEFGQPQHF.

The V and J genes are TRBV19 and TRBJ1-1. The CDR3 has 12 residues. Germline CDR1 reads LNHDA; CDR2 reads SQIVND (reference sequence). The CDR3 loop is CASGIVNTEAFF.

This CDR3 is CASSQLATNTEAFF. V is TRBV3-1 and J is TRBJ1-1. Looked up from germline, CDR1 is LGHDT and CDR2 is YNNKEL (reference sequence). There are 14 residues in the CDR3.

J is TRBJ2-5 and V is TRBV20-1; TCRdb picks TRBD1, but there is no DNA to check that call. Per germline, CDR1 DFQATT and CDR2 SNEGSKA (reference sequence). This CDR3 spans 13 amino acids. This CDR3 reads CSPRAPGGETQYF.

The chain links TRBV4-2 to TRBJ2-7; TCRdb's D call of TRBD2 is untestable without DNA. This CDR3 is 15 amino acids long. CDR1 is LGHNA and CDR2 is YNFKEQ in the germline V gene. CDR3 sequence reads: CASSQVSGTTYEQYF.

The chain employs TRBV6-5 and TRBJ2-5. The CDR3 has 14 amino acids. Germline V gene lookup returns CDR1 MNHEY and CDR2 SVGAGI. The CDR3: CASSYSGRRETQYF.

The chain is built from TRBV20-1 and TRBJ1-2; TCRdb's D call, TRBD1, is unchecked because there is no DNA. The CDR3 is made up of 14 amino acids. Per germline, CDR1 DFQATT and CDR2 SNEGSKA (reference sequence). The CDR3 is CSAGDPRFVHGYTF.

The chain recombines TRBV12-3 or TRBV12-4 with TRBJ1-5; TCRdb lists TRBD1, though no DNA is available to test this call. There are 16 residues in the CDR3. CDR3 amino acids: CASSFTGRTSNQPQHF.

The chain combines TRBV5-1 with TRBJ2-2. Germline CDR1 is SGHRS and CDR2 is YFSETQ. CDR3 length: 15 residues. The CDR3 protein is CASSFPPLNTGELFF.

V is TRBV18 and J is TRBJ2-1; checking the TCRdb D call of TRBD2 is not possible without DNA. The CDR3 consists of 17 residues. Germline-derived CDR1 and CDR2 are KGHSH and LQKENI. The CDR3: CASSRTSGSSSYNEQFF. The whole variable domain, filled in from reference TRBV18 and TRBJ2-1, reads NAGVMQNPRHLVRRRGQEARLRCSPMKGHSHVYWYRQLPEEGLKFMVYLQKENIIDESGMPKERFSAEFPKEGPSILRIQQVVRGDSAAYFCASSRTSGSSSYNEQFFGPGTRLTVL.